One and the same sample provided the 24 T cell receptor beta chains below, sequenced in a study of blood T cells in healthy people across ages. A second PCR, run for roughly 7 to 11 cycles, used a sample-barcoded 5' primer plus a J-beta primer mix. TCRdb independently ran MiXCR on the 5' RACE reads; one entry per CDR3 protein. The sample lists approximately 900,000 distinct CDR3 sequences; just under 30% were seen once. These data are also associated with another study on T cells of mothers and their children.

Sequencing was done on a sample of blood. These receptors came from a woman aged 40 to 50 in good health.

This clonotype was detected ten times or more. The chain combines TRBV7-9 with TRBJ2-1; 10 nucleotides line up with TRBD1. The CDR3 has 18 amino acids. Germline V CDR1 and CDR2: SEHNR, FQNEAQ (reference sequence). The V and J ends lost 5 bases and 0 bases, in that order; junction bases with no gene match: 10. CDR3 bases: TGTGCCAGCAGCCCGACGGGACAGGGGAGGGGCTCCTACAATGAGCAGTTCTTC. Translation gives CASSPTGQGRGSYNEQFF.

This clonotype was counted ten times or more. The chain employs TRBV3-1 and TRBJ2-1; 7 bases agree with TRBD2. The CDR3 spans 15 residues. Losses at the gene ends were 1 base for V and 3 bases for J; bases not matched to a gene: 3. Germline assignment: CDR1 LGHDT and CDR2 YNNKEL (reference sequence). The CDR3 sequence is CASSQAGGSYNEQFF. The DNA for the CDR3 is TGTGCCAGCAGCCAAGCTGGCGGGAGCTACAATGAGCAGTTCTTC.

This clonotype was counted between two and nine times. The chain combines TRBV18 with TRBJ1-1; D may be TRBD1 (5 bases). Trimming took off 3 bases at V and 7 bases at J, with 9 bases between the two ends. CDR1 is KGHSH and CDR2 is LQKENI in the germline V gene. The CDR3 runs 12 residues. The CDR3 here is CASSPGRGEAFF. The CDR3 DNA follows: TGTGCCAGCTCACCGGGGAGGGGTGAAGCTTTCTTT. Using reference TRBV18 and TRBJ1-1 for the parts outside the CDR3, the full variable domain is NAGVMQNPRHLVRRRGQEARLRCSPMKGHSHVYWYRQLPEEGLKFMVYLQKENIIDESGMPKERFSAEFPKEGPSILRIQQVVRGDSAAYFCASSPGRGEAFFGQGTRLTVV.

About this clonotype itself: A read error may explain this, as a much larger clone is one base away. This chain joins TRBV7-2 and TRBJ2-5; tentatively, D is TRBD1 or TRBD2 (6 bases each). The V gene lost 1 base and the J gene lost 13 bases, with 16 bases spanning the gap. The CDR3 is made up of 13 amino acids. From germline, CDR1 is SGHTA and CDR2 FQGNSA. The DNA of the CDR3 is TGTGCCAGCAGCTTAGAGTACGGGGGCGAGCGGTACTTC. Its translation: CASSLEYGGERYF.

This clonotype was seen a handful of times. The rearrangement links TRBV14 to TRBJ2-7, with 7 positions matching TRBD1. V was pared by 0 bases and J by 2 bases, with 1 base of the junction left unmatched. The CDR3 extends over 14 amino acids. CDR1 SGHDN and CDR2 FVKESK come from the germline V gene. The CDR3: CASSQEDRPYEQYF. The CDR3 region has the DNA TGTGCCAGCAGCCAAGAGGACAGGCCCTACGAGCAGTACTTC.

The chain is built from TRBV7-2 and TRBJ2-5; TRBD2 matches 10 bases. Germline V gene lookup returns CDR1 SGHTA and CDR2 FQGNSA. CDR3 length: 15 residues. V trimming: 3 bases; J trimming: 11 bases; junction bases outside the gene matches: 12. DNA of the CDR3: TGTGCCAGCAGCTTCTATAGCGGGGGGCCCAACATACAGTACTTC. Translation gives CASSFYSGGPNIQYF. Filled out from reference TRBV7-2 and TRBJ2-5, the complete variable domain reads GAGVSQSPSNKVTEKGKDVELRCDPISGHTALYWYRQSLGQGLEFLIYFQGNSAPDKSGLPSDRFSAERTGGSVSTLTIQRTQQEDSAVYLCASSFYSGGPNIQYFGPGTRLLVL.

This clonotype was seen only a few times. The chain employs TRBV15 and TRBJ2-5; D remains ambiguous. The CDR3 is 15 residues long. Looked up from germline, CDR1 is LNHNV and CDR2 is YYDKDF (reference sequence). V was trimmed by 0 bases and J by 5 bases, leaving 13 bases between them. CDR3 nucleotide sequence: TGTGCCACCAGCAGAGATTTCGGGTCGGTGGAGACCCAGTACTTC. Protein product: CATSRDFGSVETQYF.

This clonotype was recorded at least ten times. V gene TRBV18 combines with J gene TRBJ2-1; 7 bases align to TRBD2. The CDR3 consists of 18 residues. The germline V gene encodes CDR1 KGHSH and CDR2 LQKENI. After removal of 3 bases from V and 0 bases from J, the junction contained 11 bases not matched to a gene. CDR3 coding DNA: TGTGCCAGCTCACCCGTTCGGCTGGGCGGGAGCTCCTACAATGAGCAGTTCTTC. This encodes CASSPVRLGGSSYNEQFF. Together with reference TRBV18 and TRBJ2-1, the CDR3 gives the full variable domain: NAGVMQNPRHLVRRRGQEARLRCSPMKGHSHVYWYRQLPEEGLKFMVYLQKENIIDESGMPKERFSAEFPKEGPSILRIQQVVRGDSAAYFCASSPVRLGGSSYNEQFFGPGTRLTVL.

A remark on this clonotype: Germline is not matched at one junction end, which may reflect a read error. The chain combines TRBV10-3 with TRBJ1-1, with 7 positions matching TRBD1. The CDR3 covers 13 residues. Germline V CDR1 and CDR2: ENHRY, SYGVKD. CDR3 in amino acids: CATETGANTGAFF. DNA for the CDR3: TGTGCCACCGAAACAGGGGCGAACACTGGAGCTTTCTTT.

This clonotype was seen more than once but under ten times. This CDR3 is CASSQKVTRGPYEQYF. The CDR3 region has the DNA TGTGCCAGCAGCCAAAAGGTGACAAGGGGGCCCTACGAGCAGTACTTC. The genes are TRBV14 and TRBJ2-7; 7 bases map to TRBD1. The CDR3 is 16 residues long. Trimming removed 2 bases from V and 2 bases from J; junction bases left unmatched: 9. Germline values: CDR1 SGHDN, CDR2 FVKESK.

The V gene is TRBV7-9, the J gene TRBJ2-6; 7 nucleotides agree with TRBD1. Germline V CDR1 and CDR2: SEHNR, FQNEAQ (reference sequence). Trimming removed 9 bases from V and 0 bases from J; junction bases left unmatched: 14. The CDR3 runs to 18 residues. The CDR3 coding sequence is TGTGCCAGTCCACAGGGGTTCAGCTTGAGCTCTGGGGCCAACGTCCTGACTTTC. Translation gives CASPQGFSLSSGANVLTF.

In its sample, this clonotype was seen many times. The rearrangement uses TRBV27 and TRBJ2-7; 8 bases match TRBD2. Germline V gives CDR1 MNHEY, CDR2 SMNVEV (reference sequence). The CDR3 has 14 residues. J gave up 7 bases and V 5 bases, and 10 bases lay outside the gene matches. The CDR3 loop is CASSLRAGEGEQYF. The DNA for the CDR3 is TGTGCCAGCAGTCTTCGAGCGGGGGAGGGTGAGCAGTACTTC.

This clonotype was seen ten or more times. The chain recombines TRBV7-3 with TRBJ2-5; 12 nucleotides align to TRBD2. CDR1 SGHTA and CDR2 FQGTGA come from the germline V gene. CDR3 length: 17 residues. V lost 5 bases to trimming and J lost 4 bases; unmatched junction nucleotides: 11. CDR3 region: CASSGGPLAGGPETQYF. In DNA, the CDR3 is TGTGCCAGCAGCGGAGGTCCCCTAGCGGGGGGGCCAGAGACCCAGTACTTC. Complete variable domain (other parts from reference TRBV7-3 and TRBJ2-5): GAGVSQTPSNKVTEKGKYVELRCDPISGHTALYWYRQSLGQGPEFLIYFQGTGAADDSGLPNDRFFAVRPEGSVSTLKIQRTERGDSAVYLCASSGGPLAGGPETQYFGPGTRLLVL.

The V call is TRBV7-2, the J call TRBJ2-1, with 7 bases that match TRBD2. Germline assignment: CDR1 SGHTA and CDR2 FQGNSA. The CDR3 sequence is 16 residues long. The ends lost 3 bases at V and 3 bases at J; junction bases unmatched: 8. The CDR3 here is CASSFNRGGDYNEQFF. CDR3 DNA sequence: TGTGCCAGCAGCTTTAACCGCGGGGGTGACTACAATGAGCAGTTCTTC. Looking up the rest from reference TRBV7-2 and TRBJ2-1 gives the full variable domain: GAGVSQSPSNKVTEKGKDVELRCDPISGHTALYWYRQSLGQGLEFLIYFQGNSAPDKSGLPSDRFSAERTGGSVSTLTIQRTQQEDSAVYLCASSFNRGGDYNEQFFGPGTRLTVL.

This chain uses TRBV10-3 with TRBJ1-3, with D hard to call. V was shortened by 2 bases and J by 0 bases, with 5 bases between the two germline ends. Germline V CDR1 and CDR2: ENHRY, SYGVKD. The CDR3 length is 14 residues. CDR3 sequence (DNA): TGTGCCATCAGTGAGATTAGCTCTGGAAACACCATATATTTT. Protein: CAISEISSGNTIYF.

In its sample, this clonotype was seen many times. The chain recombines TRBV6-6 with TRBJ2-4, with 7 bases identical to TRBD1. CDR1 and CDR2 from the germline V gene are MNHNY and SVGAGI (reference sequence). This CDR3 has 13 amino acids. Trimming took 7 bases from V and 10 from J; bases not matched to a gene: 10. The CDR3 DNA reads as TGTGCCAGCACTTCTGGACAGGTCAAGATTCAGTACTTC. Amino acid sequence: CASTSGQVKIQYF.

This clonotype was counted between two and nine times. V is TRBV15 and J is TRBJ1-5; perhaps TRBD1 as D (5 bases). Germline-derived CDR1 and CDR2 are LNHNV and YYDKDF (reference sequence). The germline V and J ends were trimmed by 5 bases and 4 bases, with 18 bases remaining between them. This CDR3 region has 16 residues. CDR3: CATSSLRAPLNQPQHF. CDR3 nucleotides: TGTGCCACCAGCTCCCTCAGGGCACCTCTTAATCAGCCCCAGCATTTT.

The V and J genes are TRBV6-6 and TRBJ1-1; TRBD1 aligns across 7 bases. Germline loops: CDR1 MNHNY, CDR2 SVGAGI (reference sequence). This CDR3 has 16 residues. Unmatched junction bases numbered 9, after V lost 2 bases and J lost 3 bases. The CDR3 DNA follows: TGTGCCAGCAGTTACCCGACCGGGACAGTGGACACTGAAGCTTTCTTT. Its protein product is CASSYPTGTVDTEAFF.

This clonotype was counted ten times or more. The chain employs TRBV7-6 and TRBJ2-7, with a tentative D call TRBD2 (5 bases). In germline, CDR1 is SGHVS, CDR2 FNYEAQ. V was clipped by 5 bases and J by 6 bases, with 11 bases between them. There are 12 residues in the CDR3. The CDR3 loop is CASSIGVGEQYF. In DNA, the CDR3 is TGTGCCAGCAGCATCGGGGTAGGCGAGCAGTACTTC.

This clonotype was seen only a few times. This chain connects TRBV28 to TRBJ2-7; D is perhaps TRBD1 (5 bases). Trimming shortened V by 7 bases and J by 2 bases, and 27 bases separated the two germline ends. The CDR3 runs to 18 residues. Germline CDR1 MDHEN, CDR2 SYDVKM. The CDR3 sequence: CASNFLIVSQGAPYEQYF. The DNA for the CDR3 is TGTGCCAGCAATTTTTTAATCGTGAGTCAGGGCGCACCCTACGAGCAGTACTTC.

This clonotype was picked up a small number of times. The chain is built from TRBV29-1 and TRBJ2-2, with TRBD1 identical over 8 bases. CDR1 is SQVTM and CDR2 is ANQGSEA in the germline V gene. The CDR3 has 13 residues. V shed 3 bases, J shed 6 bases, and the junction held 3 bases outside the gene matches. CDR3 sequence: CSVDPGGSGELFF. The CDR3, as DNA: TGCAGCGTTGACCCAGGGGGCTCCGGGGAGCTGTTTTTT.

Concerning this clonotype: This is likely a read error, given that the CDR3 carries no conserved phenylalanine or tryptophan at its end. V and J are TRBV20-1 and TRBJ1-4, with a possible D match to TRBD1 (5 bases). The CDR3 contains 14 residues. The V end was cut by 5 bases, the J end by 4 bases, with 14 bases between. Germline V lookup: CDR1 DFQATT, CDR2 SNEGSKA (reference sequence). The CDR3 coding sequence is TGCAGTGCTCGCGAGGGGACCCATAATGAAAAACTGTTTTTG. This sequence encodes CSAREGTHNEKLFL.

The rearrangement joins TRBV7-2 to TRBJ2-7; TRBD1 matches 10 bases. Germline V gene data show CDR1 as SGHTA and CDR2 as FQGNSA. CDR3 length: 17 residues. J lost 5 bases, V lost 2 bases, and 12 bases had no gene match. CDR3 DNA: TGTGCCAGCAGCTTACTAAATCGGGGGGACAGGGGTAACGAGCAGTACTTC. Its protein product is CASSLLNRGDRGNEQYF.

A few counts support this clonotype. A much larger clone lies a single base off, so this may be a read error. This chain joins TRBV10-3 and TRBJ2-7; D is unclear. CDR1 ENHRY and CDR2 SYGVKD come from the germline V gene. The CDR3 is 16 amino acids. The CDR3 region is CAIGEKVSGQGYEQYF. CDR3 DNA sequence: TGTGCCATCGGTGAGAAGGTTTCCGGCCAAGGGTACGAGCAGTACTTC.